This TCR beta chain was obtained from a study of regulatory T cells in long-lasting Graves disease. Findings and limits, study-wide: With persistent disease, TRBV28, TRBJ1-2 and TRBJ2-5 were the favored segments.

The CDR3 runs 15 residues. Germline V lookup: CDR1 MDHEN, CDR2 SYDVKM. J lost 2 bases, V lost 2 bases, and 5 bases had no gene match. This clonotype was detected ten times or more. As yet, its antigen is unknown. TCR beta libraries were built with iRepertoire HTBI primers and Arm-PCR of CDR3 regions. One entry per CDR3 protein, called by TCRdb with MiXCR from the multiplex PCR reads. This sample has 440,000 or so distinct CDR3 sequences, with 14% to 15% found just once. Time point described: newly diagnosed GD, antithyroid drugs for less than 3 months. PBMC-extracted RNA yielded the TCR library. These records were also assigned to another study, of T cells in Graves' hyperthyroidism and ophthalmopathy. That study reports: Hyperthyroidism, newly diagnosed and lasting under 2 months, affected patients aged 18 to 65.

The TCR sequence derives from a woman aged 25 to 45 with Graves disease. The sequences come from peripheral blood mononuclear cells (PBMCs), collected at new diagnosis, from a patient treated with antithyroid drugs. The chain couples TRBV28 to TRBJ2-7, with 8 bases that match TRBD1. Written as DNA, the CDR3 is TGTGCCAGCAGTTTACAGACAGGGGAAACCTACGAGCAGTACTTC. Translation gives CASSLQTGETYEQYF.